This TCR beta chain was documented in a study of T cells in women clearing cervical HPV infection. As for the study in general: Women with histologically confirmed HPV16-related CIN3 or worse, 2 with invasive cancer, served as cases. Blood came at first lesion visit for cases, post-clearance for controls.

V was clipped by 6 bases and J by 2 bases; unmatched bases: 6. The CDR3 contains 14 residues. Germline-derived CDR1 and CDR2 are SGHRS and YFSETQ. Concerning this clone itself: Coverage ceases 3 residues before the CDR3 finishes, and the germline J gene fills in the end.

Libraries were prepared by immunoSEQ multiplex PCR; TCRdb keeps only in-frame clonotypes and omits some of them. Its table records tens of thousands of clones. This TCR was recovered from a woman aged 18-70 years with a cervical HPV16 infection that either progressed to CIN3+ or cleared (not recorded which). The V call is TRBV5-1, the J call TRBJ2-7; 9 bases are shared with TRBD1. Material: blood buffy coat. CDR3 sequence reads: CASTSGTGTYEQYF. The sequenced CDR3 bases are TGCGCCAGCACCTCCGGGACAGGGACCTACGAG.